The 23 T cell receptor beta chains below were found in one sample sequenced in a study of blood T cell repertoires in COVID-19. Profiled with immunoSEQ multiplex PCR; TCRdb holds only in-frame clones, not every one. The sample lists some 120,000 clones; roughly nine tenths were seen once. Sequencing was carried out using peripheral blood. The source of these receptors is a man aged 55 to 70 with COVID-19, enrolled during active disease.

The V and J genes are TRBV11-2 and TRBJ1-1; the match to TRBD1 covers 8 bases. The CDR3 totals 15 residues. Germline V gene lookup returns CDR1 SGHAT and CDR2 FQNNGV. J lost 4 bases, V lost 4 bases, and 8 bases had no gene match. The CDR3 is CASSYLRGQGTEAFF. In nucleotides, the CDR3 is TGTGCCAGCAGCTATCTCAGGGGGCAGGGCACTGAAGCTTTCTTT.

The gene calls are TRBV30 and TRBJ1-1, with D perhaps matching TRBD1 (6 bases). This CDR3 comprises 15 residues. V was clipped by 2 bases and J by 3 bases, with 16 bases between them. Germline values: CDR1 GTSNPN, CDR2 SVGIG (reference sequence). This CDR3 reads CAWSPSPAGDTEAFF. CDR3 DNA: TGTGCCTGGAGTCCCTCACCCGCAGGGGACACTGAAGCTTTCTTT.

The gene calls are TRBV12-5 and TRBJ1-1; D may be TRBD1 (6 bases). This CDR3 has 17 amino acids. CDR1 is LGHNT, CDR2 FRNRAP, per germline. V lost 0 bases and J 4 bases, leaving 18 bases between the germline ends. The CDR3, as DNA: TGTGCTAGTGGTTTGGTACTTGGCAGGGGTTATAGCACTGAAGCTTTCTTT. It is translated as CASGLVLGRGYSTEAFF.

This chain connects TRBV7-8 to TRBJ2-1; the match to TRBD2 covers 7 bases. Germline V gives CDR1 SGHVS, CDR2 FQNEAQ. The trim removed 5 bases at V and 2 bases at J, leaving 12 bases unmatched. This CDR3 is 17 amino acids long. This chain's CDR3 is CASSPGSGLAAYNEQFF. CDR3 nucleotide sequence: TGTGCCAGCAGCCCTGGCTCGGGGCTAGCGGCCTACAATGAGCAGTTCTTC.

The rearrangement joins TRBV7-9 to TRBJ2-2; 10 bases align to TRBD1. Germline V CDR1 and CDR2: SEHNR, FQNEAQ (reference sequence). The V gene end was trimmed by 6 bases and the J gene end by 4 bases; junction bases not matched to a gene: 14. The CDR3 is 18 residues long. The CDR3 sequence is CASSLSTGTGALTGELFF. CDR3 nucleotide sequence: TGTGCCAGCAGTTTATCAACGGGGACAGGGGCCCTCACCGGGGAGCTGTTTTTT.

The chain recombines TRBV7-8 with TRBJ2-3, with 15 bases lining up with TRBD2. This CDR3 is built from 16 residues. The V and J ends lost 5 bases and 5 bases, in that order; junction bases with no gene match: 5. CDR1 and CDR2 from the germline V gene are SGHVS and FQNEAQ. CDR3 in DNA: TGTGCCAGCAGCCCACTGGGACTAGCGGGAGGAGATACGCAGTATTTT. Residues: CASSPLGLAGGDTQYF.

The rearrangement links TRBV14 to TRBJ1-1; D is ambiguous. This CDR3 is built from 16 residues. CDR1 and CDR2 (germline): SGHDN, FVKESK. Trimming cost V 1 base and J 7 bases, with 19 bases left between them. CDR3 bases: TGTGCCAGCAGCCAAGGGCAGGTGATACCGATCCTTGAAGCTTTCTTT. It specifies CASSQGQVIPILEAFF.

This chain uses TRBV11-2 with TRBJ2-1, with 9 bases identical to TRBD2. V trimming: 5 bases; J trimming: 9 bases; junction bases outside the gene matches: 8. This CDR3 is 14 amino acids long. The germline V gene has CDR1 SGHAT and CDR2 FQNNGV. The CDR3 spells CASSAQPAGGEQFF. The CDR3 region has the DNA TGTGCCAGCAGCGCACAACCAGCGGGAGGTGAGCAGTTCTTC.

The chain links TRBV28 to TRBJ1-2; the match to TRBD1 covers 8 bases. The CDR3 spans 14 residues. V gave up 5 bases and J gave up 7 bases; unmatched junction bases: 9. Per germline, CDR1 MDHEN and CDR2 SYDVKM. This CDR3 is CASSLTRQGSGYTF. CDR3 DNA: TGTGCCAGCAGTCTAACCCGACAGGGGTCTGGCTACACCTTC.

The chain carries TRBV7-2 and TRBJ2-3, with TRBD2 identical over 10 bases. CDR1 is SGHTA, CDR2 FQGNSA, per germline. Trimming removed 8 bases from V and 3 bases from J; junction bases left unmatched: 8. This CDR3 is built from 15 residues. The CDR3 bases are TGTGCCAGCCTATCTAGCGGGAGATCGACAGATACGCAGTATTTT. This sequence encodes CASLSSGRSTDTQYF.

As DNA, the CDR3 is TGTGCCAGCAGTTTTGCTAGCGGCTACGAGCAGTACTTC. Protein product: CASSFASGYEQYF. This sequence joins TRBV27 and TRBJ2-7, with 7 bases fitting TRBD2. CDR1 and CDR2 from the germline V gene are MNHEY and SMNVEV (reference sequence). The CDR3 sequence is 13 residues long. Trimming removed 3 bases from V and 3 bases from J; junction bases left unmatched: 2.

This chain joins TRBV7-2 and TRBJ1-3, with unresolved D. The CDR3 runs to 15 residues. Per the germline V gene, CDR1 is SGHTA and CDR2 is FQGNSA. The germline V and J ends were trimmed by 2 bases and 0 bases, with 8 bases remaining between them. CDR3 DNA sequence: TGTGCCAGCAGCTTACCGGGGATCTCTGGAAACACCATATATTTT. Encoded protein: CASSLPGISGNTIYF.

This chain links TRBV24-1 with TRBJ1-3; D call uncertain. V was shortened by 0 bases and J by 5 bases, with 10 bases between the two germline ends. Germline assignment: CDR1 KGHDR and CDR2 SFDVKD. This CDR3 has 15 amino acids. CDR3 nucleotide sequence: TGTGCCACCAGTGATTTGTTGGGCCAACGAAACACCATATATTTT. Its protein is CATSDLLGQRNTIYF.

This CDR3 is CSVWGGLAGVETQYF. DNA for the CDR3: TGCAGCGTCTGGGGGGGACTAGCGGGAGTAGAGACCCAGTACTTC. This sequence joins TRBV29-1 and TRBJ2-5; 14 bases are shared with TRBD2. CDR1 and CDR2 (germline): SQVTM, ANQGSEA. The CDR3 has 15 residues. V was pared by 6 bases and J by 4 bases, with 7 bases of the junction left unmatched.

The V call is TRBV19, the J call TRBJ2-3, with D unresolved. Germline V lookup: CDR1 LNHDA, CDR2 SQIVND (reference sequence). The CDR3 is made up of 15 amino acids. The V end lost 3 bases, the J end lost 2 bases, and 12 bases lay between the germline ends. The DNA of the CDR3 is TGTGCCAGTAGTATTCAGAACAGTTACACAGATACGCAGTATTTT. This codes for CASSIQNSYTDTQYF. The entire variable domain, with the rest obtained from reference TRBV19 and TRBJ2-3, is as follows: DGGITQSPKYLFRKEGQNVTLSCEQNLNHDAMYWYRQDPGQGLRLIYYSQIVNDFQKGDIAEGYSVSREKKESFPLTVTSAQKNPTAFYLCASSIQNSYTDTQYFGPGTRLTVL.

V and J are TRBV5-6 and TRBJ2-7; unclear D gene. Germline V gene data show CDR1 as SGHDT and CDR2 as YYEEEE. This CDR3 spans 14 amino acids. Trimming stripped 0 bases from V and 2 bases from J, with 9 bases between. The CDR3 sequence: CASSLGPSPYEQYF. The CDR3 DNA sequence: TGTGCCAGCAGCTTGGGGCCTTCCCCCTACGAGCAGTACTTC.

This clone was seen only once. V usage is TRBV4-1 and J usage is TRBJ2-5; 12 nucleotides agree with TRBD2. CDR1 and CDR2 from the germline V gene are MGHRA and YSYEKL. The junction had 5 bases not matched to a gene; V was cut back by 4 bases and J by 2 bases. The CDR3 extends over 16 amino acids. The CDR3 DNA is TGCGCCAGCAGCCTAACTAGCGGGAGGCCTCAAGAGACCCAGTACTTC. The encoded protein is CASSLTSGRPQETQYF.

The rearrangement uses TRBV2 and TRBJ2-7, with D possibly being TRBD2 (5 bases). Germline assignment: CDR1 SNHLY and CDR2 FYNNEI. The CDR3 is 16 amino acids. Trimming stripped 3 bases from V and 1 base from J, with 16 bases between. The CDR3 protein is CASSDPGEIGSYEQYF. DNA of the CDR3: TGTGCCAGCAGTGACCCCGGGGAGATTGGGTCCTACGAGCAGTACTTC.

In nucleotides, the CDR3 is TGTGCCAGCAGTGATCCGGGACAGAACTACGAGCAGTACTTC. Amino acids: CASSDPGQNYEQYF. The chain joins TRBV25-1 to TRBJ2-7, with 7 positions matching TRBD1. With V trimmed by 3 bases and J by 3 bases, 5 bases remained unmatched. Germline V gives CDR1 MGHDK, CDR2 SYGVNS. The CDR3 totals 14 residues.

The chain is built from TRBV6-4 and TRBJ2-4, with TRBD2 as a possible D gene (5 bases). This CDR3 is built from 13 residues. V dropped 0 bases and J dropped 12 bases, with 12 bases sitting between them. Per germline, CDR1 MRHNA and CDR2 SNTAGT. CDR3: CASSDSSGFTQYF. The CDR3 region has the DNA TGTGCCAGCAGTGACTCGTCGGGATTCACTCAGTACTTC.

This sequence joins TRBV5-6 and TRBJ2-7; 12 bases line up with TRBD1. V gave up 3 bases and J gave up 5 bases; unmatched junction bases: 3. The CDR3 consists of 14 residues. The germline V gene encodes CDR1 SGHDT and CDR2 YYEEEE. The CDR3 loop is CASSYRDRGHEQYF. The CDR3 DNA follows: TGTGCCAGCAGCTACCGGGACAGGGGGCACGAGCAGTACTTC.

This chain uses TRBV28 with TRBJ1-2; D not certain. Germline V gene lookup returns CDR1 MDHEN and CDR2 SYDVKM. This CDR3 is built from 15 residues. V was cut by 2 bases and J by 1 base, with 11 bases left in between. The CDR3 is CASSLGGRINYGYTF. The CDR3 nucleotides are TGTGCCAGCAGTTTAGGCGGGAGGATTAACTATGGCTACACCTTC.

The V gene is TRBV9, the J gene TRBJ2-7; 9 nucleotides align to TRBD1. There are 15 residues in the CDR3. Germline V gene lookup returns CDR1 SGDLS and CDR2 YYNGEE. The ends lost 4 bases at V and 1 base at J; junction bases unmatched: 6. The CDR3 DNA reads TGTGCCAGCAGCCCTGTGGACAGGGGTTCCTACGAGCAGTACTTC. Protein sequence: CASSPVDRGSYEQYF.